Listed below are T cell receptor beta chains from one sample, sequenced in a study of shared clonotypes between healthy human individuals. Sequencing used immunoSEQ multiplex PCR; TCRdb keeps in-frame clones, though not all of them. This table has about 460,000 clones, roughly three quarters appearing once. Source material: PBMCs. Every receptor here comes from a woman aged 40 to 50 in good health. Some clones in this sample may be carry-over from other donors' samples. Each CDR3 is given with its conserved first and last residue. Fields, in order: V gene, D gene, clone size, J gene, CDR3 DNA, CDR3 protein. The D gene is left open where the match is weak. Not all rows give a size; the values are once, few, many and, for expanded clones, a class.

TRBV18	NA	NA	TRBJ2-5	TGTGCCAGCTCACCACGGACCCTCAAAGAGACCCAGTACTTC	CASSPRTLKETQYF
TRBV9	TRBD2	NA	TRBJ2-1	TGTGCCAGCAGCGTAGAAAGCGGGAGGTTTGGTGAGCAGTTCTTC	CASSVESGRFGEQFF
TRBV2	NA	NA	TRBJ2-7	TGTGCCAGCAGGGTCCCTACAGGGGACTCCGAGCAGTACTTC	CASRVPTGDSEQYF
TRBV9	NA	many	TRBJ2-1	TGTGCCAGCATGGGAGACAGATACAATGAGCAGTTCTTC	CASMGDRYNEQFF
TRBV10-3	NA	NA	TRBJ1-2	TGTGCCATCAGTGAGTCGATCGGGTCTGGGACGGCGCATGGCTACACCTTC	CAISESIGSGTAHGYTF
TRBV4-3	NA	NA	TRBJ1-3	TGCGCCAGCAGCCAAGAGCGGGGGCGTAACAGAAACACCATATATTTT	CASSQERGRNRNTIYF
TRBV14	TRBD2	NA	TRBJ2-3	TGTGCCAGCAGCCTGGCCGGGACTAGCCTCACAGATACGCAGTATTTT	CASSLAGTSLTDTQYF
TRBV4-2	TRBD2	NA	TRBJ2-5	TGTGCCAGCAGCCCTCGGGGGAGCGGGAGAGTGGAGACCCAGTACTTC	CASSPRGSGRVETQYF
TRBV19	TRBD2	once	TRBJ2-7	TGTGCCACTTCCTTGGGCGGGAGCTCCTACGAGCAGTACTTC	CATSLGGSSYEQYF
TRBV7-9	TRBD2	NA	TRBJ2-1	TGTGCCAGTGCGGGGGGTCCCCTTAATGAGCAGTTCTTC	CASAGGPLNEQFF
TRBV5-5	TRBD1	NA	TRBJ1-3	TGTGCCAGCAGCTGGTACAGGGACAGCGCCTCTGGAAACACCATATATTTT	CASSWYRDSASGNTIYF
TRBV11-1	TRBD1	NA	TRBJ2-1	TGTGCCAGCAGTCGCGGACAGGGGCCTTACAATGAGCAGTTCTTC	CASSRGQGPYNEQFF